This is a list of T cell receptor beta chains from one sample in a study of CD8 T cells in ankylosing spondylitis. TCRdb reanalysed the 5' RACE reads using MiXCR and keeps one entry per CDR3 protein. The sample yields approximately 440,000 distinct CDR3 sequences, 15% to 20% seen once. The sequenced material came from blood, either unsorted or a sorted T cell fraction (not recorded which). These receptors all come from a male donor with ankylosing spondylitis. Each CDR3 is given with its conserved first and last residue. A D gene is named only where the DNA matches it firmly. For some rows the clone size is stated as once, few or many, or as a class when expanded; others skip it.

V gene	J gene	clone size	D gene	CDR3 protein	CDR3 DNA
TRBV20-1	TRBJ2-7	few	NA	CSARGHLSYEQYF	TGCAGTGCCCGGGGCCACCTGTCCTACGAGCAGTACTTC
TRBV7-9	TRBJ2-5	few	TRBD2	CASSLAGEIPQETQYF	TGTGCCAGCAGTTTAGCGGGGGAAATCCCGCAAGAGACCCAGTACTTC
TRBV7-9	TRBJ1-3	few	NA	CASSLIGQPISGNTIYF	TGTGCCAGCAGCTTAATAGGACAGCCGATCTCTGGAAACACCATATATTTT
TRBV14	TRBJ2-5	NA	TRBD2	CASSPGLAGGDQETQYF	TGTGCCAGCAGCCCCGGACTAGCGGGAGGGGATCAAGAGACCCAGTACTTC
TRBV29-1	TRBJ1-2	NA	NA	CSVGSGGPYGYTF	TGCAGCGTTGGGTCCGGGGGCCCCTATGGCTACACCTTC
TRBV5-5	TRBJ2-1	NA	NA	CASSLIPEQTYNEQFF	TGTGCCAGCAGCTTGATACCAGAACAAACCTACAATGAGCAGTTCTTC
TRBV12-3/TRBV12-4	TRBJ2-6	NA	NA	CASRADLAGANVLTF	TGTGCCAGCAGGGCCGACTTGGCTGGGGCCAACGTCCTGACTTTC
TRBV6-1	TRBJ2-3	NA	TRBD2	CAASLRAGGSDTQYF	TGTGCCGCCAGCCTAAGGGCGGGAGGTTCAGATACGCAGTATTTT
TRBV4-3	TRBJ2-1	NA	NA	CASSQGTTRRLSNEQFF	TGCGCCAGCAGCCAAGGCACTACCCGGCGTTTGAGCAATGAGCAGTTCTTC
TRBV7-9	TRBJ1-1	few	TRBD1	CASSWADRENTEAFF	TGTGCCAGCAGCTGGGCGGACAGGGAGAACACTGAAGCTTTCTTT